The T cell receptor beta chain described here comes from a study of T cells after yellow fever vaccination. TCRdb redid the calling of the 5' RACE reads with MiXCR, one entry per CDR3 protein. The data contain about 320,000 distinct CDR3 sequences, roughly a tenth of them singletons. This clonotype appeared a single time. What it recognizes is unknown. General study points: Any FACS-sorted repertoire could hold abundant clonotypes that contaminate it from the bulk population. Though weaker, the secondary response peaked faster, on day 5 versus 15.

The germline V gene encodes CDR1 ENHRY and CDR2 SYGVKD. V lost 0 bases and J 7 bases, leaving 12 bases between the germline ends. The CDR3 has 14 residues. V is TRBV10-3 and J is TRBJ1-1; the D gene is possibly TRBD1 (5 bases). The material was CD4+ T cells sorted from PBMCs, obtained 45 days after the yellow fever booster vaccination. The clonotype originates from a man between 18 and 29 years old who received the YFV17D yellow fever vaccine. In DNA form, the CDR3 reads TGTGCCATCAGTGAGTCTAGGGGAGGCAGTGAAGCTTTCTTT. Encoded protein: CAISESRGGSEAFF.